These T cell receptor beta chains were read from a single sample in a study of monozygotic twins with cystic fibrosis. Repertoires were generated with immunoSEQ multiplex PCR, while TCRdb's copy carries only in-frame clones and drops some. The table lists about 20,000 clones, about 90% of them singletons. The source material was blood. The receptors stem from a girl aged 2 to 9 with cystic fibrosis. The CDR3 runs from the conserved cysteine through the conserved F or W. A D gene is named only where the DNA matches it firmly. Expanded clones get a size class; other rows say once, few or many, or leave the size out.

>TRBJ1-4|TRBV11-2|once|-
TGTGCCAGCAGCCTTCGGACAGAGAATGAAAAACTGTTTTTT
CASSLRTENEKLFF
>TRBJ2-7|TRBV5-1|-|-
TGCGCCAGCAGCTTGGCCTACCAGTTAGCGGAGAGATACGAGCAGTACTTC
CASSLAYQLAERYEQYF
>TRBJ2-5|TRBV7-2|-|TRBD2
TGTGCCAGCAGCTTAGCGGACGGGGGGGGAGAGACCCAGTACTTC
CASSLADGGGETQYF
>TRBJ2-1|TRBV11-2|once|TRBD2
TGTGCCAGCAGCTTAGTAGGCGGGGGAACCTACAATGAGCAGTTCTTC
CASSLVGGGTYNEQFF
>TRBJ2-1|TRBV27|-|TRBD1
TGTGCCAGCAGTTTATTGTTTCGGGACAGTTGGGATGAGCAGTTCTTC
CASSLLFRDSWDEQFF
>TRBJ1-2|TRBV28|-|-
TGTGCCAGCAGTTTGGGGCAGAGCTATGGCTACACCTTC
CASSLGQSYGYTF
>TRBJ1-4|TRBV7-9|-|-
TGTGCCAGCAGCTTTTACGGGGGGACGGCCAGTAATGAAAAACTGTTTTTT
CASSFYGGTASNEKLFF
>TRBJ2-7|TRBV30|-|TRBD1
TGTGCCCTTCAGACAGGGGGCATCTACGAGCAGTACTTC
CALQTGGIYEQYF
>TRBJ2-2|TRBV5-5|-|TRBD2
TGTGCCAGCAGCTTGGGACTAGCGGGGGGTCCGAACACCGGGGAGCTGTTTTTT
CASSLGLAGGPNTGELFF
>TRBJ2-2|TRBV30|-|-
TGTGCCTGGAACGGGCAGGGGCTTTTCACCGGGGAGCTGTTTTTT
CAWNGQGLFTGELFF
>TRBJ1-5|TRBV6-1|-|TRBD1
TGTGCCAGCAGTGTTCCGACAGGGCGTAGCAATCAGCCCCAGCATTTT
CASSVPTGRSNQPQHF
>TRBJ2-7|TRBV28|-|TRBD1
TGTGCCAGCAGAATCATACAGGGGGCGTACGAGCAGTACTTC
CASRIIQGAYEQYF
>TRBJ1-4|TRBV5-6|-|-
TGTGCCAGCAGCTCGGGCCCGGGGGATGAAAAACTGTTTTTT
CASSSGPGDEKLFF
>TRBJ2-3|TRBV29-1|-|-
TGCAGCGTTGATTTGGGACCCACCACAGATACGCAGTATTTT
CSVDLGPTTDTQYF
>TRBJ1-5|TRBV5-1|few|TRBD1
TGCGCCAGCAGCCCGGGGACAGGGGGACCTCAGCCCCAGCATTTT
CASSPGTGGPQPQHF
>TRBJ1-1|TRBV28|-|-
TGTGCCAGCAGTTTTGGGCCCATGAACACTGAAGCTTTCTTT
CASSFGPMNTEAFF
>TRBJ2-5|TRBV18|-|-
TGTGCCAGCTCACCAGTGGGGGCCGACGAGACCCAGTACTTC
CASSPVGADETQYF
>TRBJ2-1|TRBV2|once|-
TGTGCCATTTCTCGGGGCCTCTACTTAGATTACAATGAGCAGTTCTTC
CAISRGLYLDYNEQFF
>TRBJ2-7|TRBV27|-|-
TGTGCCAGCAGTTTCGGCCGGCTCGTGGAGCAGTACTTC
CASSFGRLVEQYF
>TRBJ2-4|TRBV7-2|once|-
TGTGCCAGCAGCCTCCGGGAAGGCATTCAGTACTTC
CASSLREGIQYF
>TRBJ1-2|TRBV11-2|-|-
TGTGCCAGCAGCTTACTATACAGGGAAAATGGCTACACCTTC
CASSLLYRENGYTF
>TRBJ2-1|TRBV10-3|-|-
TGTGCCATCGGCGGGAACTCCTACAATGAGCAGTTCTTC
CAIGGNSYNEQFF
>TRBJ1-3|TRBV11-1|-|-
TGTGCCAGCAGCAACGACAGGAGCTCTGGAAACACCATATATTTT
CASSNDRSSGNTIYF
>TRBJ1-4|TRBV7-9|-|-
TGTGCCAGCAGCTCAGGAGGGATTACTAATGAAAAACTGTTTTTT
CASSSGGITNEKLFF
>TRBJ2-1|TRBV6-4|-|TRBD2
TGTGCCAGCAGTGACACTAGCGGGGGGGCCAATGAGCAGTTCTTC
CASSDTSGGANEQFF
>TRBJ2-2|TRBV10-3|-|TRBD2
TGTGCCATCAGTGAAGACCTAGCGGGCAACACCGGGGAGCTGTTTTTT
CAISEDLAGNTGELFF